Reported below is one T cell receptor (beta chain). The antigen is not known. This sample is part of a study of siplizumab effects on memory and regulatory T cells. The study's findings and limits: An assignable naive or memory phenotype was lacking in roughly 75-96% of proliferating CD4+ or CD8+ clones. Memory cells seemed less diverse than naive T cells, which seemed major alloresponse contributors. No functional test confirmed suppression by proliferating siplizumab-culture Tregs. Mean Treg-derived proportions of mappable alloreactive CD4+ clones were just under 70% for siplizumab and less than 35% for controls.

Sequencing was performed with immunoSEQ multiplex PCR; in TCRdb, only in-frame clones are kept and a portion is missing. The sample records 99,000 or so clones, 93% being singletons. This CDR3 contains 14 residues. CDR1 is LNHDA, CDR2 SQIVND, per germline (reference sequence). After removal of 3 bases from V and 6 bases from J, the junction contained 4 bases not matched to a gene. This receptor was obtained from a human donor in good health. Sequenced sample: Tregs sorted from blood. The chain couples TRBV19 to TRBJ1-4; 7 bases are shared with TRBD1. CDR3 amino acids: CASSIQQGYEKLFF. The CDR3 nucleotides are TGTGCCAGTAGTATCCAACAGGGGTATGAAAAACTGTTTTTT.